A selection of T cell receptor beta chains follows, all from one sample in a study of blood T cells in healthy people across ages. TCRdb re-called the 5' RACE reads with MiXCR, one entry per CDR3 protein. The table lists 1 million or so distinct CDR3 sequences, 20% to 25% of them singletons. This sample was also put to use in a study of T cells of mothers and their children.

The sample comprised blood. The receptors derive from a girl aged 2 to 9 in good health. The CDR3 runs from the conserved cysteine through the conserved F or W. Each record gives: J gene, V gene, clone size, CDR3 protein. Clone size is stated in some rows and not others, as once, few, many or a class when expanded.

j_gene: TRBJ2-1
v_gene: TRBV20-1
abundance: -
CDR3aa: CSAQDNEQFF

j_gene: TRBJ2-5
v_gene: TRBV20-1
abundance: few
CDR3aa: CSVGDGKAETQYF

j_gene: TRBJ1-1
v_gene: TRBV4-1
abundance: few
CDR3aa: CASFKGDTMNTEAFF

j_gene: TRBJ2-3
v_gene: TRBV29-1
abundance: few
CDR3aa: CSVVGRGKTVFSTDTQYF

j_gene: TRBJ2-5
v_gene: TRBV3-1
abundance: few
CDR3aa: CASSPITGLAGARFF

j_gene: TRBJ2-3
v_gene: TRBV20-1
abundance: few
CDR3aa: CSAEGGQGEVDTQYF

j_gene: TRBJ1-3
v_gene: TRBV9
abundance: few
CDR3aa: CASSVVSDGNTIYF

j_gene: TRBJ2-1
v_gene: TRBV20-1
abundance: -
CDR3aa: CSAFRGTSSYNEQFF

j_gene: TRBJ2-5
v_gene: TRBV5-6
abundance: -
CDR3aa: CASSLAHSQETQYF

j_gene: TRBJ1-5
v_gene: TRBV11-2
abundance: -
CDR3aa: CASSLDYRQPQHF

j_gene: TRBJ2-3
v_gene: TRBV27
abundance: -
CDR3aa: CASRTTDTQYF

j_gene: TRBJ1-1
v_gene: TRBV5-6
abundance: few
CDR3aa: CASSFGQLMNTEAFF

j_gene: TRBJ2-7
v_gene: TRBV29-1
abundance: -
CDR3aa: CSALGGGRSPYEQYF

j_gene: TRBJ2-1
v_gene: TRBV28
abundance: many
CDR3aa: CASSLTYNEQFF

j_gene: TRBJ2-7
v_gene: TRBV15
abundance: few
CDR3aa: CATSTYSTGSSYEQYF

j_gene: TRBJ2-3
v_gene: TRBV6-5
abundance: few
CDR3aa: CASSFGGRGSDTQYF

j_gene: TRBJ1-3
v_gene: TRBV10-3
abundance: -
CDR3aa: CAISTGTGDQNTIYF

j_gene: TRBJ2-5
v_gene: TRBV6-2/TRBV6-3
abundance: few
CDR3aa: CASSYTGTEETQYF

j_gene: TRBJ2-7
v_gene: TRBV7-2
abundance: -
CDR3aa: CASSLSPAGGHEQYF

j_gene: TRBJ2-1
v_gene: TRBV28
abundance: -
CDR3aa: CASSFGRTYHNEQFF

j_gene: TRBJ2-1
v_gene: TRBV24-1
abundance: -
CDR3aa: CATSDLKGLYDNEQFF

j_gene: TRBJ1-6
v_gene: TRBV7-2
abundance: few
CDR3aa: CASSLNRGSQSPLHF

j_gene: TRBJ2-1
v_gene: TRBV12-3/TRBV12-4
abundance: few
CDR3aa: CASSQREHYNEQFF

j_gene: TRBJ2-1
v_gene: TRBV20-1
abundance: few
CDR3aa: CSARDLQHSPGNEQFF

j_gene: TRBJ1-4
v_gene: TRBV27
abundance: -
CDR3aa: CASSSPRIGNEKLFF

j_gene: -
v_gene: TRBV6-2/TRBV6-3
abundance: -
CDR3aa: CASSYSVRTPPYEQYF

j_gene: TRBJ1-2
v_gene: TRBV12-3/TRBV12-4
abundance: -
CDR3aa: CASTKTGVNTF

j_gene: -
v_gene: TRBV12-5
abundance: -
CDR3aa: CASGQGFGEQYF

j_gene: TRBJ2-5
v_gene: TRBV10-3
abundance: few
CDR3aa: CAIQGGGLWFF

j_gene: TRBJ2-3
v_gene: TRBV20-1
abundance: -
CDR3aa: CSASRDRGRGDTQYF

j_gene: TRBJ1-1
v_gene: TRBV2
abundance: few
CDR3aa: CASSEQGVLNTEAFF

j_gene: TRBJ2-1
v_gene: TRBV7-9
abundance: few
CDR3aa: CASSAVTYYNEQFF

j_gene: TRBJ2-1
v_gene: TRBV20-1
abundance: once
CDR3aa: CSAGSGRIYNEQFF

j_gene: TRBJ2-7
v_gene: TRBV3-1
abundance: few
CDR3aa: CASSQDMGLLFYEQYF

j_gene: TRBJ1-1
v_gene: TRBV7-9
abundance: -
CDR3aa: CASSLSLQGGPFF

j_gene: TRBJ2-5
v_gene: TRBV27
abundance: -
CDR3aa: CASSSGWQETQYF

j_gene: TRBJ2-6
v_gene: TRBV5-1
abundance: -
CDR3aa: CASSLGGSKGASVLTF

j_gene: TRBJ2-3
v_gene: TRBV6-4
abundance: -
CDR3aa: CASSDSKEREVTDTQYF

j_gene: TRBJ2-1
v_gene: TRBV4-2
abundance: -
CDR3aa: CASSHETGGQNEQFF

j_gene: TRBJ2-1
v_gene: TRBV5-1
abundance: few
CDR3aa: CASSLVQGEYTTLSTPNNEQFF

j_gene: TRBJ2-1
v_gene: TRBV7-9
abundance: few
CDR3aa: CATETFDRYNEQFF

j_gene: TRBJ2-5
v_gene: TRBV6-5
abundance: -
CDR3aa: CASSTSGGKETQYF

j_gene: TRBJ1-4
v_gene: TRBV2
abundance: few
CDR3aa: CASSEVGQIGEKLFF

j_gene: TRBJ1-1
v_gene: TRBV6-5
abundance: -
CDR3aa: CASSDGRANTEAFF

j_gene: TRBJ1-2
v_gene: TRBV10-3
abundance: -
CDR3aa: CAISQEGPYGYTF

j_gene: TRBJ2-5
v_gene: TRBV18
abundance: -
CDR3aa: CASSRAGESETQYF

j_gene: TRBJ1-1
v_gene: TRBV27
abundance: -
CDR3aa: CASSHGGMNTEAFF

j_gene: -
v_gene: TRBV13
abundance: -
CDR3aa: CASSPGTRNYEQYF

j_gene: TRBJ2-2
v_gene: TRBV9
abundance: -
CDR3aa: CASSVAGGVDTGELFF